This is a list of T cell receptor beta chains from one sample in a study of T cell responses to AZD1222 COVID-19 vaccine. Sequenced by immunoSEQ multiplex PCR; TCRdb stores in-frame clones only, minus some. The sample carries about 150,000 clones, about nine tenths recorded once. Sequencing was performed on peripheral blood, taken 28 days after the second AZD1222 dose. The source of these receptors is an adult who received the AZD1222 COVID-19 vaccine. The conserved cysteine and the conserved F or W are not part of the CDR3 here. Fields, in order: J gene, V gene, D gene, clone size, CDR3 protein. A D gene is named only where the DNA matches it firmly. Size is stated for part of the rows, as once, few or many counts, or as a class when the clone is expanded.

J: TRBJ1-2; V: TRBV28; D: NA; size: NA; CDR3: ASSSSPGPFLNGYT
J: TRBJ1-1; V: TRBV24-1; D: TRBD1; size: NA; CDR3: ATSDRAGTEAF
J: TRBJ2-1; V: TRBV7-2; D: TRBD2; size: NA; CDR3: ASSFSRGLGGNEQF
J: TRBJ1-4; V: TRBV28; D: TRBD1; size: NA; CDR3: ASSVQGPGGEKLF
J: TRBJ1-2; V: TRBV24-1; D: NA; size: NA; CDR3: ATSDLGTSYGYT
J: TRBJ2-7; V: TRBV10-3; D: TRBD2; size: NA; CDR3: AISGTSGRYEQY
J: TRBJ2-3; V: TRBV28; D: TRBD1; size: NA; CDR3: AITTRGTDTQY
J: TRBJ2-5; V: TRBV7-8; D: TRBD2; size: NA; CDR3: ASSFSGTSRQTQY
J: TRBJ1-2; V: TRBV28; D: NA; size: NA; CDR3: ASSLPLSWGGRLTNYGYT
J: TRBJ1-1; V: TRBV7-9; D: TRBD1; size: once; CDR3: ASSLAGQGGNTEAF
J: TRBJ2-3; V: TRBV28; D: TRBD1; size: few; CDR3: ASSSPDRGTDTQY
J: TRBJ2-3; V: TRBV5-1; D: NA; size: NA; CDR3: ASSPGDHVTDTQY
J: TRBJ2-3; V: TRBV27; D: NA; size: NA; CDR3: ASSLPPGGRITDTQY
J: TRBJ2-7; V: TRBV12-3/TRBV12-4; D: NA; size: NA; CDR3: ASSLRRSYEQY
J: TRBJ1-5; V: TRBV19; D: NA; size: NA; CDR3: ASSITGQQNQPQH
J: TRBJ2-5; V: TRBV11-2; D: TRBD2; size: NA; CDR3: ASSLIGRSLGETQY
J: TRBJ2-1; V: TRBV7-3; D: NA; size: NA; CDR3: ASSLGAEGYNEQF
J: TRBJ2-1; V: TRBV18; D: TRBD2; size: NA; CDR3: ASSPGLAAINEQF
J: TRBJ1-4; V: TRBV7-9; D: NA; size: NA; CDR3: ASSVRGGDEKLF
J: TRBJ2-7; V: TRBV7-6; D: NA; size: NA; CDR3: ASSLGGGFNYEQY